The source of this TCR beta chain is a study of patients and donors after allogeneic stem cell transplantation. Deletions cut 2 bases from V and 0 bases from J, with 7 bases between. This CDR3 contains 15 residues. MiXCR, run by TCRdb on the RT-PCR reads, gives a single entry per CDR3 protein. The sample has 900,000 to 1,000,000 distinct CDR3 sequences; roughly 18% are singletons. Material: blood, either unsorted or a sorted T cell fraction (not recorded which). The rearrangement joins TRBV12-3 or TRBV12-4 to TRBJ1-4, with D hard to call. The origin of this receptor is a human donor who was either an allogeneic HSCT recipient or a stem cell or donor lymphocyte infusion donor (not recorded which). It is not recorded whose cells these are; they may come from a transplant donor. This CDR3 is CASSLWAATNEKLFF. The CDR3 DNA reads as TGTGCCAGCAGTTTATGGGCAGCAACTAATGAAAAACTGTTTTTT.